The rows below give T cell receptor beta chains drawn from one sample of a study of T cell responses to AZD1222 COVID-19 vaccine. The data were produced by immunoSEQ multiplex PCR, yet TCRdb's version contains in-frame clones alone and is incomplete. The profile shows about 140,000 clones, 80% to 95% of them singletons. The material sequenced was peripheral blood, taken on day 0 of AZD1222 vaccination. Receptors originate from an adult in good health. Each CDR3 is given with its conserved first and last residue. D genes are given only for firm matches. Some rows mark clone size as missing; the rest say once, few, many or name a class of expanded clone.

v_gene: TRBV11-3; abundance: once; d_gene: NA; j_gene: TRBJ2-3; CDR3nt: TGTGCCAGCAGTACGGGCTTTAGCACAGATACGCAGTATTTT; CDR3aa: CASSTGFSTDTQYF
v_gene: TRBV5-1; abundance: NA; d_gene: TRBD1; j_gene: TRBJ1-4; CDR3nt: TGCGCCAGCAGTTCCGGGACAGGGGATGAAAAACTGTTTTTT; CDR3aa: CASSSGTGDEKLFF
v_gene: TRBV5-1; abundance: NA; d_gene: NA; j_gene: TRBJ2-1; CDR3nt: TGCGCCAGCAGCTTGGGCCGCGCCACCTACAATGAGCAGTTCTTC; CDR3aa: CASSLGRATYNEQFF
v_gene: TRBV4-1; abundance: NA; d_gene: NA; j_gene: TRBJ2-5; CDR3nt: TGCGCCAGCAGCCAAGGCCTAGGGCCGTCGTACTTC; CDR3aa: CASSQGLGPSYF
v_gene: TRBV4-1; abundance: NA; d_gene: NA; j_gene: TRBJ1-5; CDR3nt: TGCGCCAGCAGCCAAGAGCACAGGGCCGGCAATCAGCCCCAGCATTTT; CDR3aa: CASSQEHRAGNQPQHF
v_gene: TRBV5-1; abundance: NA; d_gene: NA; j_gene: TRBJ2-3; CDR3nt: TGCGCCAGCAGGACGGCTAGCACAGATACGCAGTATTTT; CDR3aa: CASRTASTDTQYF
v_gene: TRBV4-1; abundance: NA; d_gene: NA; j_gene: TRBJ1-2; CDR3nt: TGCGCCAGCAGCCAAACGGAGACTAACTATGGCTACACCTTC; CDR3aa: CASSQTETNYGYTF
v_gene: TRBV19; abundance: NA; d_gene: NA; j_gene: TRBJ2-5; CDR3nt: TGTGCCAGTAGTATAGGTCAAGGGGCTGGGGTATGGGAGACCCAGTACTTC; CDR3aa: CASSIGQGAGVWETQYF
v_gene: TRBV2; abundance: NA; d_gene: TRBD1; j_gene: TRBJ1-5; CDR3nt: TGTGCCGGACAACAGGGGAGGAATCAGCCCCAGCATTTT; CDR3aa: CAGQQGRNQPQHF
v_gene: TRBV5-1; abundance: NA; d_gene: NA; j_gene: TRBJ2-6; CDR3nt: TGCGCCAGCAGCTTGGACCCTGGGGCCAACGTCCTGACTTTC; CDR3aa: CASSLDPGANVLTF
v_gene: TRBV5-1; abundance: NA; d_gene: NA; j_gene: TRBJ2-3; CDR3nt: TGCGCCAGCAGCCCGGCGGGTAGCGGAGGCACAGATACGCAGTATTTT; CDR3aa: CASSPAGSGGTDTQYF
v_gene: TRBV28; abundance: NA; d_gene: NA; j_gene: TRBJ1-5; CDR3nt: TGTGCCAGCACCGTCGGGAGAAATCAGCCCCAGCATTTT; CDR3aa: CASTVGRNQPQHF
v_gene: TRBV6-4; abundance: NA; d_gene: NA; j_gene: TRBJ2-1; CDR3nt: TGTGCCAGCAGTGACTCTGACAAGAATGAGCAGTTCTTC; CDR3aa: CASSDSDKNEQFF
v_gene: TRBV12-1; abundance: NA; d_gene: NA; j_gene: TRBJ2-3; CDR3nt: TGTGCCAGCACCCCGGTCGCGGGACAAGATACGCAGTATTTT; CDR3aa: CASTPVAGQDTQYF
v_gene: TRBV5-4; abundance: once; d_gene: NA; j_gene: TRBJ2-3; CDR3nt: TGTGCCAGCAGCCCGACCGGGTCAATGGGACCAGATACGCAGTATTTT; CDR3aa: CASSPTGSMGPDTQYF
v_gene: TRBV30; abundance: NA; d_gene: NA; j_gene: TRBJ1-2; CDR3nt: TGTGCCTGTGACCCCCCTGGGGAAGGCTACACCTTC; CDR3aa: CACDPPGEGYTF
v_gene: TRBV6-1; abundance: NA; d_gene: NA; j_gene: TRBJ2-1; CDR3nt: TGTGCCAGCAGTGAAGGACAAGCGGCCAATGAGCAGTTCTTC; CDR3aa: CASSEGQAANEQFF
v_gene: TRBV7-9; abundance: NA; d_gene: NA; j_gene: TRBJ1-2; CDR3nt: TGTGCCAGCAGTCTCGGGACGCAACTCTATGGCTACACCTTC; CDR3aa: CASSLGTQLYGYTF
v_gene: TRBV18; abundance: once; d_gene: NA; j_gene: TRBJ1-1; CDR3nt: TGTGCCAGCTCGCTCCAGATAGAGGACACTGAAGCTTTCTTT; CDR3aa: CASSLQIEDTEAFF
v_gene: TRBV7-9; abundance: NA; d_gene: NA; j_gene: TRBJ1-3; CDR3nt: TGTGCCAGCAGCTTTAGGCAGGTCTCTGGAAACACCATATATTTT; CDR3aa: CASSFRQVSGNTIYF
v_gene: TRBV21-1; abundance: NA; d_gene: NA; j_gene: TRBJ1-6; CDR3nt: TGTGCCAGCAGCCCCAGGGGCAGGGCGACGGATAATTCACCCCTCCACTTT; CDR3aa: CASSPRGRATDNSPLHF
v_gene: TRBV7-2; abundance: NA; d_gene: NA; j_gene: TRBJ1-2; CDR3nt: TGTGCCAGCAGCCTGCCCAGCAAAGGTGGCTACACCTTC; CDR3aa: CASSLPSKGGYTF
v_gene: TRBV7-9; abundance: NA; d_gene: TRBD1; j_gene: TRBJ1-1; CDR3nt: TGTGCCAGCAGCACCGGGGACAGGGGGAATCGTGATGAAGCTTTCTTT; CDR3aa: CASSTGDRGNRDEAFF
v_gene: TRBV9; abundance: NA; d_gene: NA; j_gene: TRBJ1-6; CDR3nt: TGTGCCAGCAGCTCCGGTGGGAATTCACCCCTCCACTTT; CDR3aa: CASSSGGNSPLHF
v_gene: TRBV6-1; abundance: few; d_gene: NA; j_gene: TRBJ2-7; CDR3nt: TGTGCCAGCAGTAGTACTGGGACACCCTCCTACGAGCAGTACTTC; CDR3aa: CASSSTGTPSYEQYF
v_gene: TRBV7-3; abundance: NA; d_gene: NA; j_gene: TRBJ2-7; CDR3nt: TGTGCCAGCAGCCCCCAGGGAGGTTCCTACGAGCAGTACTTC; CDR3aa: CASSPQGGSYEQYF